This TCR beta chain was recovered during a study of blood T cells in healthy people across ages. Together with a sample-barcoded 5' primer, a J-beta primer mix was included in a second PCR lasting about 7 to 11 cycles. TCRdb reprocessed the 5' RACE reads with MiXCR, giving one entry per CDR3 protein. This table has more than 650,000 distinct CDR3 sequences, roughly 53% appearing once. The V end was cut by 7 bases, the J end by 0 bases, with 19 bases between. The CDR3 length is 16 residues. In germline, CDR1 is MDHEN, CDR2 SYDVKM. This clonotype was seen more than once but under ten times. The rearrangement links TRBV28 to TRBJ2-7; D is possibly TRBD1 (5 bases). This TCR was recovered from a man older than 75 in good health. Sequencing was performed on blood. The CDR3 DNA reads as TGTGCCAGCATGTCCTATGGACAAATATCCTCCTACGAGCAGTACTTC. It encodes CASMSYGQISSYEQYF.